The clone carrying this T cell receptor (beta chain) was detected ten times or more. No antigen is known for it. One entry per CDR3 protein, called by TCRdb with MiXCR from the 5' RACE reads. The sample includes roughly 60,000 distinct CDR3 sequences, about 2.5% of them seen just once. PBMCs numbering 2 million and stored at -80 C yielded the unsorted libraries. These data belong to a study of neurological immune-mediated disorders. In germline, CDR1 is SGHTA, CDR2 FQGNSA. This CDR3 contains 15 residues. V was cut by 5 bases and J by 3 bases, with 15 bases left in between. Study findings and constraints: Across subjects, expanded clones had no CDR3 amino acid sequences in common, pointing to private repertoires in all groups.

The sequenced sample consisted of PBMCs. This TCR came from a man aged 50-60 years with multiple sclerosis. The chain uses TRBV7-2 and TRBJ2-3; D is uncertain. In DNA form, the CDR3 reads TGTGCCAGCAGCCGGAAGGGCTTGGGAACAGATACGCAGTATTTT. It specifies CASSRKGLGTDTQYF. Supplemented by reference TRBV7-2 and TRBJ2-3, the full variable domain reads GAGVSQSPSNKVTEKGKDVELRCDPISGHTALYWYRQSLGQGLEFLIYFQGNSAPDKSGLPSDRFSAERTGGSVSTLTIQRTQQEDSAVYLCASSRKGLGTDTQYFGPGTRLTVL.